The entry below gives a single T cell receptor (beta chain) sequence along with its context. As yet, its antigen is unknown. This entry comes from a study of T cells in localized non-small cell lung cancer. Findings and limits, study-wide: Because researchers sequenced only one region of the tumor, heterogeneity is still possible. There was an association of higher blood T cell density with longer overall survival. Uninvolved adjacent lung, not tumor, had the highest T cell clonality. Of the top 100 tumor clones, median about 53 were in adjacent lung, around 28 among its top 100.

This CDR3 has 15 residues. Per the germline V gene, CDR1 is MNHNS and CDR2 is SASEGT. With 6 bases clipped from V and 6 bases from J, the junction kept 11 bases outside the gene matches. Sequenced by immunoSEQ multiplex PCR; TCRdb stores in-frame clones only, minus some. The sample holds about 24,000 clones; approximately 86% are singletons and the top ten take around 6.1%. The origin of this receptor is a male donor aged 60 or older with stage II squamous cell lung carcinoma. Specimen: peripheral blood, collected before any cancer treatment. The chain has TRBV6-1 and TRBJ1-2; 9 bases align to TRBD1. The CDR3, as DNA: TGTGCCAGCAGAATCTCCGGGACAGGGTATAATGGCTACACCTTC. It translates to CASRISGTGYNGYTF.